The T cell receptor beta chain described here comes from a study of blood T cell repertoires in COVID-19. Study context: From the United States, Italy and Spain came samples of acute and convalescent COVID-19. T cells, B-cell-depleted T cells, or PBMCs provided the cDNA or gDNA that served as material.

Methods used by the authors: Reference gene primer amplification gave nucleated cell count estimates. Using immunoSEQ multiplex PCR, the repertoire was profiled, and TCRdb retains in-frame clones only, with some absent. V, J and clone size are those of that table, while D and trimming were read from the DNA. Among about 76,000 clones listed, 75% to 85% were seen once. The CDR3 consists of 17 residues. The V gene's germline CDR1 is LGHNA and CDR2 YNFKEQ. Trimming at V came to 1 base and at J to 3 bases, leaving 10 bases not matched to a gene. The chain links TRBV4-2 to TRBJ2-5; 8 bases align to TRBD1. Input material: peripheral blood. This TCR was recovered from a man aged 50-60 years with COVID-19, enrolled during active disease. Written as DNA, the CDR3 is TGTGCCAGCAGCCAAGCCCAGGCGGCAGGGGGCGAAGAGACCCAGTACTTC. Protein: CASSQAQAAGGEETQYF.